This T cell receptor beta chain derives from a study of blood T cell repertoires in COVID-19. Turning to the study itself: The samples span acute and convalescent COVID-19 from the United States, Italy and Spain. From T cells, B-cell-depleted T cells, or PBMCs came the material, which was cDNA or gDNA.

V lost 0 bases, J lost 1 base, and 10 bases lay in between. Germline lookup yields CDR1 SGHRS and CDR2 YFSETQ. CDR3 length: 15 residues. Original analysis: Estimates of nucleated cell counts were drawn from the amplification of reference gene primers. Repertoires were generated with immunoSEQ multiplex PCR, while TCRdb's copy carries only in-frame clones and drops some. V, J and clone size are taken as reported in that table, and D and trimming were inferred from the DNA itself. The sample carries fewer than 250,000 clones, roughly nine tenths recorded once. The sequenced sample consisted of peripheral blood. This TCR came from a woman in her forties or fifties with acute or convalescent COVID-19. The gene calls are TRBV5-1 and TRBJ1-1; TRBD1 might be the D (5 bases). The CDR3 region has the DNA TGCGCCAGCAGCTTGGGGGGCGTCGAGAACACTGAAGCTTTCTTT. It codes for CASSLGGVENTEAFF. Supplemented by reference TRBV5-1 and TRBJ1-1, the full variable domain reads KAGVTQTPRYLIKTRGQQVTLSCSPISGHRSVSWYQQTPGQGLQFLFEYFSETQRNKGNFPGRFSGRQFSNSRSEMNVSTLELGDSALYLCASSLGGVENTEAFFGQGTRLTVV.